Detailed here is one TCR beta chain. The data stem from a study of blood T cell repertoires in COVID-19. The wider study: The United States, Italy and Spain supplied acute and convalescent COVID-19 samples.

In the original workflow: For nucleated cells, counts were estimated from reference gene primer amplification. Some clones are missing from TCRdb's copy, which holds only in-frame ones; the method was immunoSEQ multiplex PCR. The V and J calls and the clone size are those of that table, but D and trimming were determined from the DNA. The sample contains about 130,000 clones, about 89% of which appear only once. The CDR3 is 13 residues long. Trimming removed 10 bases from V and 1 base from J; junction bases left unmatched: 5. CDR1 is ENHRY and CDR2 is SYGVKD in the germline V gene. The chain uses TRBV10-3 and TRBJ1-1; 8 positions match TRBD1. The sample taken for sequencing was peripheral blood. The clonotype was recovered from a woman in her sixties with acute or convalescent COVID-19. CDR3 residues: CATQGQGNTEAFF. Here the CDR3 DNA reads TGTGCCACCCAAGGACAGGGGAACACTGAAGCTTTCTTT.